Sequencing of this T cell receptor beta chain was carried out in a study of beta chain features in type 1 diabetes. Whole-study results and caveats: More deletions and fewer insertions at VDJ junctions were found in patients with type 1 diabetes.

The CDR3 totals 13 residues. V lost 7 bases to trimming and J lost 4 bases, with 12 bases between them. Germline assignment: CDR1 MNHNS and CDR2 SASEGT. Reverse transcribing all isolated RNA meant expressed TCRB transcripts were sequenced. Assay: immunoSEQ multiplex PCR; the TCRdb copy retains only in-frame clones and omits some. The table shows about 140,000 clones, with around 7% occurring only once. Heparinised blood was drawn once per donor, averaging roughly 120 mL. Purity exceeding 95% was reached by all sorted populations. Turning to this clone: Antigen: not known.

The chain recombines TRBV6-1 with TRBJ2-3, with D possibly being TRBD2 (5 bases). The sequenced material came from central memory CD4+ T cells from blood. This receptor was taken from a woman aged 25-40 years in good health. The CDR3 loop is CASMRSGSDTQYF. In DNA form, the CDR3 reads TGTGCCAGCATGAGGAGCGGTTCAGATACGCAGTATTTT.